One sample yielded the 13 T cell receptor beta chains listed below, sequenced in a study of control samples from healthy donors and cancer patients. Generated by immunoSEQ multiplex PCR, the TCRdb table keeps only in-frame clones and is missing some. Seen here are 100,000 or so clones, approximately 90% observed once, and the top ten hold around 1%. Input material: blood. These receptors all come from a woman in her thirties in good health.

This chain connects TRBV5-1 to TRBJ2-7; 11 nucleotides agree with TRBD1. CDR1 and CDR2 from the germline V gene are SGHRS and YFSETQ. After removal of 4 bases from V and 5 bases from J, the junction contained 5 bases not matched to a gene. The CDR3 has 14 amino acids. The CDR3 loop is CASSRGQGADEQYF. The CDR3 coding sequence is TGCGCCAGCAGCCGAGGACAGGGGGCTGACGAGCAGTACTTC.

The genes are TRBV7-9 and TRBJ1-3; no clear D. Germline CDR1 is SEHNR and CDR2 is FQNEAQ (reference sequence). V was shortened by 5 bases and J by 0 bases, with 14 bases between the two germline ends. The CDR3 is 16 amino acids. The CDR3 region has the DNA TGTGCCAGCAGCGCCTATCGGGTGTACTCTGGAAACACCATATATTTT. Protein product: CASSAYRVYSGNTIYF.

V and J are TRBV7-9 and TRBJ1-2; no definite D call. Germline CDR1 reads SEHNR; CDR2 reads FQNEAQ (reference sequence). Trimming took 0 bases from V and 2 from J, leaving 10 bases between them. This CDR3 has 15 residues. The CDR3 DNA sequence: TGTGCCAGCAGCTTAGCAGGTTATAGCAACTATGGCTACACCTTC. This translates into CASSLAGYSNYGYTF. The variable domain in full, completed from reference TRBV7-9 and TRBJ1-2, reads DTGVSQNPRHKITKRGQNVTFRCDPISEHNRLYWYRQTLGQGPEFLTYFQNEAQLEKSRLLSDRFSAERPKGSFSTLEIQRTEQGDSAMYLCASSLAGYSNYGYTFGSGTRLTVV.

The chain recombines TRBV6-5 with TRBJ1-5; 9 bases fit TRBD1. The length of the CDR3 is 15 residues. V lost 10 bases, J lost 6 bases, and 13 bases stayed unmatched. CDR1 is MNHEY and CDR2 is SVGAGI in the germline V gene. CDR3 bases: TGTGCCACCACCAACGCGGGACAGGGTTCTCAGCCCCAGCATTTT. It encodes CATTNAGQGSQPQHF.

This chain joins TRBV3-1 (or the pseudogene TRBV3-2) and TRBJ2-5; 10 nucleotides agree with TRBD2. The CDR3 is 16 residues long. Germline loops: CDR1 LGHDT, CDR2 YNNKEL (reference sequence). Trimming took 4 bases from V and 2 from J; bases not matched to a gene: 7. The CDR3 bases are TGTGCCAGCAGCCTCGCTACTAGCGGGATTCAAGAGACCCAGTACTTC. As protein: CASSLATSGIQETQYF.

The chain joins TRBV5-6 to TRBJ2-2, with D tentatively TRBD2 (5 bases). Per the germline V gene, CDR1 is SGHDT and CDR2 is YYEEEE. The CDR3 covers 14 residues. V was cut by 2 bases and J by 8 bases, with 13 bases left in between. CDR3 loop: CASSFLTGKGELFF. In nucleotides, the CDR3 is TGTGCCAGCAGCTTTCTTACGGGGAAGGGGGAGCTGTTTTTT.

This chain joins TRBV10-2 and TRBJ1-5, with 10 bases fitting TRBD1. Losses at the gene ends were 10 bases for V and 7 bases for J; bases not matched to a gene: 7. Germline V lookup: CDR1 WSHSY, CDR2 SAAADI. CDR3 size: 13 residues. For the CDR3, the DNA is TGCGCCACACGTGGACAGGGGGGCCAGCCCCAGCATTTT. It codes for CATRGQGGQPQHF.

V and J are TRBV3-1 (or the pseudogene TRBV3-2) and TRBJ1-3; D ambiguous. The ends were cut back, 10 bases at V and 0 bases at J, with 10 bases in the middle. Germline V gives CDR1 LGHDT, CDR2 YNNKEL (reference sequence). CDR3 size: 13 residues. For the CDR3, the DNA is TGTGCCACCGGACTGAACTCTGGAAACACCATATATTTT. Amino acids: CATGLNSGNTIYF.

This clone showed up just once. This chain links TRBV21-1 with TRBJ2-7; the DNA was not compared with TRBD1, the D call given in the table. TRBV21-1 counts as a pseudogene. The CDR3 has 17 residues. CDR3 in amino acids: CASSNPNFSYNSYEQYF. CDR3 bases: TGTGCCAGCAGCAACCCCAATTTCAGTTACAACTCCTACGAGCAGTACTTC.

The CDR3 bases are TGTGCCAGCAGTGAAGCGCCGGGAGGGGCGAACTCTGGAAACACCATATATTTT. This encodes CASSEAPGGANSGNTIYF. The chain links TRBV6-1 to TRBJ1-3; D possibly corresponds to TRBD1 (5 bases). The germline V gene encodes CDR1 MNHNS and CDR2 SASEGT. V gave up 0 bases and J gave up 0 bases, with 15 bases separating them. The CDR3 extends over 18 amino acids.

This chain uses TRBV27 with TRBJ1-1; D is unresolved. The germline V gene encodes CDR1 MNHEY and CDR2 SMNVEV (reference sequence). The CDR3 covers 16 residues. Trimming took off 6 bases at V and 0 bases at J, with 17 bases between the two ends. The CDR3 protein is CASSPNPLPLNTEAFF. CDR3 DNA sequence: TGTGCCAGCAGCCCAAACCCCCTGCCCCTGAACACTGAAGCTTTCTTT.

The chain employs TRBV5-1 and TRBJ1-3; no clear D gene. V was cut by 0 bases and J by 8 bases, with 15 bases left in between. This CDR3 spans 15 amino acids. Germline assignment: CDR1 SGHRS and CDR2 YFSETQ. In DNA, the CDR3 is TGCGCCAGCAGCTTGGAGGGCGGTTGGTCGGACACCATATATTTT. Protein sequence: CASSLEGGWSDTIYF.

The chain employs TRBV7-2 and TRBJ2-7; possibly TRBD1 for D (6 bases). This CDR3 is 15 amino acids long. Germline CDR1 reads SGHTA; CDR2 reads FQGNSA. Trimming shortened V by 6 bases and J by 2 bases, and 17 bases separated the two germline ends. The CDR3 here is CASSRTAGVPYEQYF. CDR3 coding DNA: TGTGCCAGCAGTCGCACGGCAGGGGTCCCCTACGAGCAGTACTTC. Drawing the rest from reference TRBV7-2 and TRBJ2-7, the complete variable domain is GAGVSQSPSNKVTEKGKDVELRCDPISGHTALYWYRQSLGQGLEFLIYFQGNSAPDKSGLPSDRFSAERTGGSVSTLTIQRTQQEDSAVYLCASSRTAGVPYEQYFGPGTRLTVT.